Listed below are T cell receptor beta chains from one sample, sequenced in a study of blood T cells in healthy people across ages. TCRdb re-called the 5' RACE reads through MiXCR, storing one row per CDR3 protein. The sample records about 690,000 distinct CDR3 sequences, around two fifths being singletons. The material sequenced was blood. Every receptor here comes from a man aged 80 or over in good health. Both conserved end residues are part of each CDR3. D genes are given only for firm matches. Some rows mark clone size as missing; the rest say once, few, many or name a class of expanded clone.

D gene: NA; J gene: TRBJ1-2; V gene: TRBV5-5; clone size: few; CDR3 protein: CASTRDAYGYTF; CDR3 DNA: TGTGCCAGCACGAGGGACGCCTATGGCTACACCTTC
D gene: NA; J gene: TRBJ1-5; V gene: TRBV7-2; clone size: few; CDR3 protein: CASSLDGGRGQPQHF; CDR3 DNA: TGTGCCAGCAGCTTAGATGGGGGTAGAGGACAGCCCCAGCATTTT
D gene: NA; J gene: TRBJ2-1; V gene: TRBV11-2; clone size: few; CDR3 protein: CASSLLGNNEQFF; CDR3 DNA: TGTGCCAGCAGCTTATTGGGGAACAATGAGCAGTTCTTC
D gene: TRBD2; J gene: TRBJ2-3; V gene: TRBV20-1; clone size: NA; CDR3 protein: CSARTGLAGDTQYF; CDR3 DNA: TGCAGTGCCCGGACGGGACTAGCGGGAGATACGCAGTATTTT
D gene: NA; J gene: TRBJ2-1; V gene: TRBV7-8; clone size: NA; CDR3 protein: CASSFVLNEQFF; CDR3 DNA: TGTGCCAGCAGCTTTGTCCTCAATGAGCAGTTCTTC
D gene: NA; J gene: TRBJ2-7; V gene: TRBV28; clone size: NA; CDR3 protein: CASSLGGLVTYNEQYF; CDR3 DNA: TGTGCCAGCAGTTTAGGAGGGCTAGTTACCTACAATGAGCAGTACTTC
D gene: TRBD1; J gene: TRBJ1-2; V gene: TRBV27; clone size: NA; CDR3 protein: CASSTRQGGGYTF; CDR3 DNA: TGTGCCAGCAGTACCCGACAGGGAGGGGGCTACACCTTC
D gene: NA; J gene: TRBJ2-1; V gene: TRBV11-3; clone size: few; CDR3 protein: CASSFSVASYNEQFF; CDR3 DNA: TGTGCCAGCAGCTTCTCGGTAGCATCCTACAATGAGCAGTTCTTC
D gene: TRBD2; J gene: TRBJ2-1; V gene: TRBV4-3; clone size: many; CDR3 protein: CASAGLAGPGEQFF; CDR3 DNA: TGCGCCAGCGCCGGACTAGCGGGTCCGGGTGAGCAGTTCTTC
D gene: NA; J gene: TRBJ2-4; V gene: TRBV6-2/TRBV6-3; clone size: few; CDR3 protein: CASRPVGPGAKNIQYF; CDR3 DNA: TGTGCCAGCAGACCCGTGGGGCCGGGGGCCAAAAACATTCAGTACTTC
D gene: NA; J gene: TRBJ2-7; V gene: TRBV7-2; clone size: NA; CDR3 protein: CASSLNAYSGSDEQYF; CDR3 DNA: TGTGCCAGCAGCTTAAACGCTTATTCCGGCTCCGACGAGCAGTACTTC
D gene: TRBD2; J gene: TRBJ2-5; V gene: TRBV5-1; clone size: NA; CDR3 protein: CASSLARLAGVVTETQYF; CDR3 DNA: TGCGCCAGCAGCTTGGCCCGGCTAGCGGGAGTCGTTACAGAGACCCAGTACTTC
D gene: NA; J gene: TRBJ2-5; V gene: TRBV7-6; clone size: NA; CDR3 protein: CASSLGVAKTSETQYF; CDR3 DNA: TGTGCCAGCAGCTTAGGGGTTGCGAAGACGTCGGAGACCCAGTACTTC
D gene: TRBD2; J gene: TRBJ2-7; V gene: TRBV6-2/TRBV6-3; clone size: NA; CDR3 protein: CASSYFASGGYEQYF; CDR3 DNA: TGTGCCAGCAGTTACTTCGCTAGCGGGGGTTACGAGCAGTACTTC
D gene: TRBD2; J gene: TRBJ2-3; V gene: TRBV29-1; clone size: NA; CDR3 protein: CSVEASGRSDTQYF; CDR3 DNA: TGCAGCGTTGAGGCTAGCGGGAGGTCAGATACGCAGTATTTT
D gene: TRBD2; J gene: TRBJ2-5; V gene: TRBV7-9; clone size: many; CDR3 protein: CASTLAAGGWETQYF; CDR3 DNA: TGTGCCAGCACCCTAGCGGCGGGGGGATGGGAGACCCAGTACTTC
D gene: NA; J gene: TRBJ2-1; V gene: TRBV30; clone size: NA; CDR3 protein: CAWSWRTSSYNEQFF; CDR3 DNA: TGTGCCTGGAGCTGGCGCACCAGCTCCTACAATGAGCAGTTCTTC
D gene: NA; J gene: TRBJ1-4; V gene: TRBV2; clone size: NA; CDR3 protein: CASSEDRTNEKLFF; CDR3 DNA: TGTGCCAGCAGTGAAGACAGAACTAATGAAAAACTGTTTTTT
D gene: NA; J gene: TRBJ2-1; V gene: TRBV7-9; clone size: NA; CDR3 protein: CASTSGIEEFF; CDR3 DNA: TGTGCCAGCACCTCGGGGATAGAGGAGTTCTTC
D gene: TRBD1; J gene: TRBJ2-7; V gene: TRBV7-9; clone size: NA; CDR3 protein: CASSLEADRTYEQYF; CDR3 DNA: TGTGCCAGCAGCTTAGAGGCGGACAGGACCTACGAGCAGTACTTC
D gene: TRBD2; J gene: TRBJ2-4; V gene: TRBV6-2/TRBV6-3; clone size: NA; CDR3 protein: CASTLAGGAKNIQYF; CDR3 DNA: TGTGCCAGCACCCTAGCGGGGGGAGCCAAAAACATTCAGTACTTC
D gene: NA; J gene: TRBJ2-7; V gene: TRBV29-1; clone size: few; CDR3 protein: CSVEDTGTSYEQYF; CDR3 DNA: TGCAGCGTTGAAGATACGGGGACATCCTACGAGCAGTACTTC
D gene: TRBD1; J gene: TRBJ1-1; V gene: TRBV4-2; clone size: few; CDR3 protein: CASSRTPGQGATEAFF; CDR3 DNA: TGTGCCAGCAGCCGAACCCCGGGACAGGGGGCCACTGAAGCTTTCTTT
D gene: TRBD2; J gene: TRBJ2-3; V gene: TRBV20-1; clone size: NA; CDR3 protein: CSASPLNGGGPDTQYF; CDR3 DNA: TGCAGTGCTAGTCCCCTTAACGGGGGGGGCCCAGATACGCAGTATTTT
D gene: TRBD2; J gene: TRBJ2-1; V gene: TRBV20-1; clone size: few; CDR3 protein: CSARSGRRSNEQFF; CDR3 DNA: TGCAGTGCTAGATCCGGGAGGCGGAGCAACGAGCAGTTCTTC
D gene: NA; J gene: TRBJ2-7; V gene: TRBV6-1; clone size: NA; CDR3 protein: CASRPGQNYEQYF; CDR3 DNA: TGTGCCAGCAGGCCGGGACAAAACTACGAGCAGTACTTC
D gene: NA; J gene: TRBJ2-7; V gene: TRBV27; clone size: few; CDR3 protein: CASRRGTYEQYF; CDR3 DNA: TGTGCCAGCAGGAGGGGGACCTACGAGCAGTACTTC
D gene: NA; J gene: TRBJ1-1; V gene: TRBV10-2; clone size: NA; CDR3 protein: CASSEGKPAEAFF; CDR3 DNA: TGCGCCAGCAGTGAGGGCAAACCCGCTGAAGCTTTCTTT
D gene: NA; J gene: TRBJ1-4; V gene: TRBV29-1; clone size: few; CDR3 protein: CSASPRGNEKLFF; CDR3 DNA: TGCAGCGCCTCGCCCCGAGGGAATGAAAAACTGTTTTTT
D gene: TRBD1; J gene: TRBJ2-7; V gene: TRBV7-2; clone size: NA; CDR3 protein: CASSLRTGGRYF; CDR3 DNA: TGTGCCAGCAGCTTAAGGACAGGGGGAAGGTACTTC
D gene: TRBD2; J gene: TRBJ2-1; V gene: TRBV4-3; clone size: NA; CDR3 protein: CASSRTSGGAFNEQFF; CDR3 DNA: TGCGCCAGCAGCCGAACTAGCGGGGGGGCCTTTAATGAGCAGTTCTTC